Sequencing of this TCR beta chain was carried out in a study of cytomegalovirus exposure and HLA in healthy donors. Study-wide findings and caveats: Reports described diagnosis of cytomegalovirus status by the classifier as highly specific and sensitive. V- and J-gene trimming in TCR beta was tied to a missense DCLRE1C variant by an analysis performed later. Several of the most significant clusters were apparently associated with common viral pathogens in a later analysis.

A few counts support this clone. Its antigen is not identified. Amplification used 60 Vbeta primers and 13 Jbeta primers. The table came from immunoSEQ multiplex PCR; TCRdb's copy has only in-frame clones and leaves some out. This table holds some 150,000 clones, roughly 79% found once. This receptor was obtained from a woman in her 50s in good health and CMV-seronegative. Sequenced input: PBMCs.

In DNA form, the CDR3 reads TGCGCCAGCAGCCAAGACTTCAGCACAGTAGGCTACACCTTC. This gives the protein CASSQDFSTVGYTF. The chain couples TRBV4-3 to TRBJ1-2; D uncertain. The CDR3 is made up of 14 amino acids. Trimming shortened V by 0 bases and J by 8 bases, and 13 bases separated the two germline ends. Per germline, CDR1 LGHNA and CDR2 YSLEER.